Listed below are T cell receptor beta chains from one sample, sequenced in a study of control samples from healthy donors and cancer patients. Only in-frame clones appear in the TCRdb table, and some are missing; sequencing was by immunoSEQ multiplex PCR. The sample lists some 51,000 clones; more than 95% were seen once. What was sequenced was blood. The origin of the receptors is a woman aged 18 to 35 in good health. Both conserved end residues are part of each CDR3. Some rows mark clone size as missing; the rest say once, few, many or name a class of expanded clone.

J | size | V | CDR3
TRBJ1-2 | NA | TRBV28 | CATGQGRSGYTF
TRBJ2-5 | NA | TRBV7-9 | CASSLGLGLDEETQYF
TRBJ2-5 | NA | TRBV4-3 | CASSQESRRREASVTQYF
TRBJ2-7 | once | TRBV2 | CASGDRGFEQYF
TRBJ2-7 | NA | TRBV28 | CASSLRGLRREQYF
TRBJ1-4 | NA | TRBV30 | CAWSRWGYEKLFF
TRBJ1-2 | NA | TRBV14 | CASSPRTGGYGYTF
TRBJ1-1 | NA | TRBV5-1 | CASSLAGQGGGEAFF
TRBJ1-1 | NA | TRBV25-1 | CASTGDRSNTEAFF
TRBJ1-1 | NA | TRBV14 | CASSRDMNTEAFF
TRBJ2-1 | NA | TRBV11-2 | CASSLPTSGGVYEQFF
TRBJ1-1 | NA | TRBV28 | CASSPGGHTEAFF
TRBJ2-2 | NA | TRBV27 | CASTRDFLTGELFF
TRBJ1-4 | NA | TRBV2 | CASSIQEKLFF
TRBJ2-1 | NA | TRBV6-6 | CASKWGGGEEQFF